This T cell receptor (beta chain) was observed in a study of blood T cell repertoires in COVID-19. Study as a whole: The United States, Italy and Spain provided the acute and convalescent COVID-19 samples. The cDNA or gDNA used as material had been derived from T cells, B-cell-depleted T cells, or PBMCs.

V was clipped by 0 bases and J by 1 base, with 10 bases between them. Looked up from germline, CDR1 is SGHNT and CDR2 is YYREEE (reference sequence). The CDR3 runs to 15 residues. Method: immunoSEQ multiplex PCR; TCRdb's copy keeps in-frame clones and lacks some. The sample consists of approximately 180,000 clones, approximately 89% of them appearing once. This clone was counted between two and nine times. What was sequenced was PBMCs or T cells enriched from blood (not recorded which). The TCR was taken from a man aged 40-50 years who had recovered from COVID-19. The chain uses TRBV5-4 and TRBJ2-5; D unclear. The CDR3 nucleotides read TGTGCCAGCAGCTTGGATTTTAGCTTCCAAGAGACCCAGTACTTC. Its protein is CASSLDFSFQETQYF.